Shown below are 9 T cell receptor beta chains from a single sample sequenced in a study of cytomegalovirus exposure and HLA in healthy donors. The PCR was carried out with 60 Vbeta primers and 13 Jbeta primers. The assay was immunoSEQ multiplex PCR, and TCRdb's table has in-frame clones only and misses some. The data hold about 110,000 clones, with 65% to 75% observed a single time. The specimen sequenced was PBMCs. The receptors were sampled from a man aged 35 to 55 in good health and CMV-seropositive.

CDR3 protein: CASSQDRLAGGPYNEQFF. The CDR3 region has the DNA TGCGCCAGCAGCCAAGATCGTCTAGCGGGAGGACCTTACAATGAGCAGTTCTTC. The genes are TRBV4-1 and TRBJ2-1, with TRBD2 identical over 11 bases. V dropped 0 bases and J dropped 4; count of bases not matched to a gene: 8. CDR1 MGHRA and CDR2 YSYEKL come from the germline V gene. The CDR3 is 18 residues long.

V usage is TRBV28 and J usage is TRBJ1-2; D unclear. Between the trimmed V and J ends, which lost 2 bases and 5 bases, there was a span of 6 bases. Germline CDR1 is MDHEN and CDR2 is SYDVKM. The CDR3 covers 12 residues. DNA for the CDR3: TGTGCCAGCAGTTTACAGGCTTATGGCTACACCTTC. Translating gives CASSLQAYGYTF.

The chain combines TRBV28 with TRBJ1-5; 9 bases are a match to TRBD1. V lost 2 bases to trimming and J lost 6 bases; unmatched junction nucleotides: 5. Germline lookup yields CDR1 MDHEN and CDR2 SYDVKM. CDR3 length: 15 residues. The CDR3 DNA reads TGTGCCAGCAGTTTAGAAGGACAGGGGAGTCAGCCCCAGCATTTT. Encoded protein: CASSLEGQGSQPQHF.

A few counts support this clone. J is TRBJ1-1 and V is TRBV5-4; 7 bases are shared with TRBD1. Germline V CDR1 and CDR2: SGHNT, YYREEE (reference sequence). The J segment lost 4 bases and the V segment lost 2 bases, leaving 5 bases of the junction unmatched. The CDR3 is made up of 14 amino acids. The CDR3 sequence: CASSFVGDSTEAFF. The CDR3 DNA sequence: TGTGCCAGCAGCTTTGTTGGGGACAGCACTGAAGCTTTCTTT.

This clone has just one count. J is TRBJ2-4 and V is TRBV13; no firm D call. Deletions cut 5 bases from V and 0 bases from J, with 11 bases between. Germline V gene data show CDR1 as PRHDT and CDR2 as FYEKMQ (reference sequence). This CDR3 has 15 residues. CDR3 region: CASSPTHLAKNIQYF. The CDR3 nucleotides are TGTGCCAGCAGCCCGACTCACTTAGCCAAAAACATTCAGTACTTC.

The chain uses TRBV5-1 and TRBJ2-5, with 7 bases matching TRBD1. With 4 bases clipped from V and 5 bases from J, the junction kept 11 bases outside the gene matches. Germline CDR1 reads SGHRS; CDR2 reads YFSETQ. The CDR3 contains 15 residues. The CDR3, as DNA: TGCGCCAGCAGCGGAGGTGACAGGGCCTCGGAGACCCAGTACTTC. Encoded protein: CASSGGDRASETQYF.

The CDR3 DNA reads TGTGCCAGCAGCGTACAGGGAGGACAGGGGGAGACCCAGTACTTC. Translating gives CASSVQGGQGETQYF. The chain is built from TRBV9 and TRBJ2-5; 9 bases are shared with TRBD1. CDR3 size: 15 residues. The V segment lost 1 base and the J segment 5 bases; nucleotides outside the gene matches: 6. Per the germline V gene, CDR1 is SGDLS and CDR2 is YYNGEE.

The CDR3 coding sequence is TGTGCCAGCAGTGAAGCGGGCACGTCCTACTATGGCTACACCTTC. Protein product: CASSEAGTSYYGYTF. The chain joins TRBV6-1 to TRBJ1-2; no firm D call. The CDR3 has 15 amino acids. Germline loops: CDR1 MNHNS, CDR2 SASEGT. V was cut by 0 bases and J by 3 bases, with 11 bases left in between.

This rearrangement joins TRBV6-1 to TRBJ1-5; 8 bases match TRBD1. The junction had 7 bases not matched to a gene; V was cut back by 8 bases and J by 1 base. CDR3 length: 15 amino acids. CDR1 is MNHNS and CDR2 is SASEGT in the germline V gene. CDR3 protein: CASYSGTGSNQPQHF. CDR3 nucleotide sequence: TGTGCCAGCTACTCCGGGACAGGAAGCAATCAGCCCCAGCATTTT.